This T cell receptor (beta chain) was captured in a study of blood T cell repertoires in COVID-19. Germline-derived CDR1 and CDR2 are SNHLY and FYNNEI. Germline trimming cut 7 bases from V and 2 bases from J; bases unmatched to any gene: 4. This CDR3 spans 14 amino acids. Original processing notes: Estimation of nucleated cell counts relied on the amplification of reference gene primers. Using immunoSEQ multiplex PCR, the repertoire was profiled, and TCRdb retains in-frame clones only, with some absent. The DNA was the basis for D and trimming; V, J and clone size are from that table. Here the sample spans about 130,000 clones, about 86% being singletons.

The receptor comes from a woman aged 80 or over with acute or convalescent COVID-19. The V gene is TRBV2, the J gene TRBJ2-3, with TRBD2 matching 9 bases. Material for sequencing was peripheral blood. In DNA form, the CDR3 reads TGTGCCAGCACAAGGACTAGCGTCACAGATACGCAGTATTTT. Translating gives CASTRTSVTDTQYF.